The 23 T cell receptor beta chains presented below share a single source sample, sequenced in a study of siplizumab effects on memory and regulatory T cells. The repertoire was sequenced with immunoSEQ multiplex PCR; TCRdb's copy has only in-frame clones and lacks some. The data contain fewer than 60,000 clones, roughly 92% of them singletons. Material: CD8+ T cells sorted from blood. These receptors were obtained from a human donor in good health.

This chain links TRBV6-1 with TRBJ2-7; the match to TRBD1 covers 7 bases. The CDR3 is made up of 13 amino acids. Per the germline V gene, CDR1 is MNHNS and CDR2 is SASEGT. The J segment lost 2 bases and the V segment lost 7 bases, leaving 5 bases of the junction unmatched. This CDR3 is CASIEGTAYEQYF. CDR3 in DNA: TGTGCCAGCATCGAAGGGACAGCCTACGAGCAGTACTTC.

The chain employs TRBV7-9 and TRBJ2-6; no clear D gene. The ends were cut back, 5 bases at V and 2 bases at J, with 19 bases in the middle. CDR1 and CDR2 from the germline V gene are SEHNR and FQNEAQ (reference sequence). The CDR3 length is 18 residues. In nucleotides, the CDR3 is TGTGCCAGCAGCAGTCCTAGGGCGGAGCTTACTGGGGCCAACGTCCTGACTTTC. It specifies CASSSPRAELTGANVLTF. Drawing the rest from reference TRBV7-9 and TRBJ2-6, the complete variable domain is DTGVSQNPRHKITKRGQNVTFRCDPISEHNRLYWYRQTLGQGPEFLTYFQNEAQLEKSRLLSDRFSAERPKGSFSTLEIQRTEQGDSAMYLCASSSPRAELTGANVLTFGAGSRLTVL.

The CDR3 reads CASSLMTGSGEQYF. CDR3 bases: TGTGCCAGCAGCTTAATGACAGGGTCAGGCGAGCAGTACTTC. The V and J genes are TRBV7-6 and TRBJ2-7, with 7 bases identical to TRBD1. CDR3 length equals 14 residues. Germline-derived CDR1 and CDR2 are SGHVS and FNYEAQ. V lost 2 bases and J lost 6; bases outside the gene matches: 7.

The chain employs TRBV9 and TRBJ1-2, with unresolved D. CDR1 and CDR2 (germline): SGDLS, YYNGEE. This CDR3 spans 15 amino acids. Trimming removed 0 bases from V and 2 bases from J, with 11 bases in between. CDR3: CASSVGVKINYGYTF. The DNA for the CDR3 is TGTGCCAGCAGCGTAGGGGTGAAAATAAACTATGGCTACACCTTC.

This rearrangement joins TRBV5-4 to TRBJ2-1; D unclear. Between the trimmed V and J ends, which lost 3 bases and 4 bases, there was a span of 5 bases. The length of the CDR3 is 12 residues. Germline lookup yields CDR1 SGHNT and CDR2 YYREEE (reference sequence). The CDR3 loop reads CASSSTYNEQFF. CDR3 nucleotide sequence: TGTGCCAGCAGCTCGACTTACAATGAGCAGTTCTTC.

The chain employs TRBV27 and TRBJ2-5, with D possibly called TRBD1 or TRBD2 (5 bases each). Near its end, the DNA agrees better with TRBJ2-7, so the J call may be wrong. Looked up from germline, CDR1 is MNHEY and CDR2 is SMNVEV (reference sequence). The CDR3 is 13 residues long. The CDR3 DNA follows: TGTGCCAGCAGCCGGGACGGAGGCTACGAGCAGTACTTC. Translated: CASSRDGGYEQYF.

The CDR3 bases are TGTGCCAGCAGCTCAAGGGACACCTTCCAAGAGACCCAGTACTTC. Amino acids: CASSSRDTFQETQYF. The V and J genes are TRBV6-5 and TRBJ2-5, with D possibly matching TRBD1 (6 bases). The CDR3 sequence is 15 residues long. Trimming took 6 bases from V and 1 from J, leaving 15 bases between them. CDR1 and CDR2 (germline): MNHEY, SVGAGI.

The V and J genes are TRBV5-1 and TRBJ2-1; tentative D call: TRBD2 (6 bases). Germline CDR1 is SGHRS and CDR2 is YFSETQ. This CDR3 contains 17 residues. With 0 bases removed from V and 4 bases from J, the gap between germline ends came to 17 bases. The CDR3 here is CASSLAQGIAEYNEQFF. DNA for the CDR3: TGCGCCAGCAGCTTGGCCCAAGGAATAGCGGAGTACAATGAGCAGTTCTTC. Complete variable domain (other parts from reference TRBV5-1 and TRBJ2-1): KAGVTQTPRYLIKTRGQQVTLSCSPISGHRSVSWYQQTPGQGLQFLFEYFSETQRNKGNFPGRFSGRQFSNSRSEMNVSTLELGDSALYLCASSLAQGIAEYNEQFFGPGTRLTVL.

By sample share, this clone is medium-sized. This rearrangement joins TRBV28 to TRBJ1-1; 9 nucleotides align to TRBD1. The V segment lost 8 bases and the J segment 11 bases; nucleotides outside the gene matches: 12. In germline, CDR1 is MDHEN, CDR2 SYDVKM. The CDR3 has 13 residues. The CDR3 region has the DNA TGTGCCAGCGGACTAGGACAGGGGTTGGGTGCTTTCTTT. Encoded protein: CASGLGQGLGAFF.

This chain uses TRBV4-1 with TRBJ1-1; D perhaps matches TRBD1 (5 bases). Between the trimmed V and J ends, which lost 2 bases and 1 base, there was a span of 14 bases. The CDR3 is 16 residues long. From germline, CDR1 is MGHRA and CDR2 YSYEKL. The CDR3: CASSQRPADRNTEAFF. Written as DNA, the CDR3 is TGCGCCAGCAGCCAACGACCTGCCGACAGGAACACTGAAGCTTTCTTT.

V is TRBV28 and J is TRBJ2-7; 8 positions match TRBD2. With 5 bases clipped from V and 0 bases from J, the junction kept 3 bases outside the gene matches. This CDR3 comprises 14 residues. Per the germline V gene, CDR1 is MDHEN and CDR2 is SYDVKM. The CDR3: CASSPSGYSYEQYF. CDR3 DNA sequence: TGTGCCAGCAGTCCTAGCGGGTACTCCTACGAGCAGTACTTC.

The CDR3 protein is CASRKGPSPYNEQFF. CDR3 sequence (DNA): TGTGCCAGTAGAAAGGGACCCAGCCCCTACAATGAGCAGTTCTTC. This chain joins TRBV19 and TRBJ2-1; possibly TRBD1 or TRBD2 for D (5 bases each). The V gene's germline CDR1 is LNHDA and CDR2 SQIVND (reference sequence). The CDR3 sequence is 15 residues long. The V end was cut by 6 bases, the J end by 2 bases, with 14 bases between.

The rearrangement joins TRBV9 to TRBJ2-2; D gene unclear. V gave up 6 bases and J gave up 0 bases, with 6 bases separating them. CDR3 length: 13 residues. Germline V gives CDR1 SGDLS, CDR2 YYNGEE. The chain's CDR3 is CASTATNTGELFF. The CDR3 coding sequence is TGTGCCAGCACCGCGACGAACACCGGGGAGCTGTTTTTT.

The rearrangement joins TRBV28 to TRBJ2-5, with D uncertain. The DNA end is a closer match to TRBJ2-7, so the J assignment may be wrong. CDR3 length equals 15 residues. CDR1 MDHEN and CDR2 SYDVKM come from the germline V gene. CDR3 residues: CASSSYQAQSYEQYF. In nucleotides, the CDR3 is TGTGCCAGCAGTTCCTACCAGGCACAGTCCTACGAGCAGTACTTC.

The chain recombines TRBV7-9 with TRBJ1-4; unclear D gene. Trimming left V 1 base short and J 8 bases short, with 8 bases between. CDR1 and CDR2 (germline): SEHNR, FQNEAQ (reference sequence). The CDR3 is 13 residues long. For the CDR3, the DNA is TGTGCCAGCAGCTTAGGGGGAAAGGAAAAACTGTTTTTT. Translated, it gives CASSLGGKEKLFF.

The V and J genes are TRBV4-1 and TRBJ2-1, with TRBD2 matching over 10 bases. The germline V gene encodes CDR1 MGHRA and CDR2 YSYEKL. This CDR3 spans 17 amino acids. Trimming removed 0 bases from V and 5 bases from J; junction bases left unmatched: 7. CDR3 in DNA: TGCGCCAGCAGCCAAGAAGATCTAGCGGGAGTACACAATGAGCAGTTCTTC. This sequence encodes CASSQEDLAGVHNEQFF.

This rearrangement joins TRBV13 to TRBJ2-7; D tentatively fits TRBD1 or TRBD2 (5 bases each). Germline V gives CDR1 PRHDT, CDR2 FYEKMQ (reference sequence). The CDR3 extends over 16 amino acids. V was shortened by 5 bases and J by 4 bases, with 21 bases between the two germline ends. The CDR3 nucleotides are TGTGCCAGCAGCACCGGGACCCCGGGACCTTTATACGAGCAGTACTTC. It translates to CASSTGTPGPLYEQYF.

The chain has TRBV7-2 and TRBJ1-2; 7 bases fit TRBD1. The CDR3 runs 15 residues. V lost 1 base and J lost 6; bases outside the gene matches: 8. Per the germline V gene, CDR1 is SGHTA and CDR2 is FQGNSA. The CDR3 coding sequence is TGTGCCAGCAGCTTAGTACAGGGGTTTTTAGATGGCTACACCTTC. Translation gives CASSLVQGFLDGYTF.

The J gene is TRBJ2-7, the V gene TRBV2; 7 bases agree with TRBD1. V trimming: 0 bases; J trimming: 5 bases; junction bases outside the gene matches: 10. From germline, CDR1 is SNHLY and CDR2 FYNNEI. The CDR3 runs 16 residues. Written as DNA, the CDR3 is TGTGCCAGCAGTGAAGCTGACAGGGTTGCCCTAGACGAGCAGTACTTC. Its translation is CASSEADRVALDEQYF.

The chain links TRBV11-2 to TRBJ2-7; a possible D gene is TRBD2 (6 bases). The CDR3 consists of 14 residues. CDR1 and CDR2 (germline): SGHAT, FQNNGV. The V end lost 3 bases, the J end lost 7 bases, and 16 bases lay between the germline ends. CDR3: CASSLQLDGGEQYF. The DNA for the CDR3 is TGTGCCAGCAGCTTGCAACTGGACGGGGGAGAGCAGTACTTC.

The chain links TRBV2 to TRBJ2-5; D unclear. This CDR3 has 12 residues. The V gene lost 3 bases and the J gene lost 5 bases, with 7 bases spanning the gap. The germline gives CDR1 SNHLY, CDR2 FYNNEI. As DNA, the CDR3 is TGTGCCAGCAGTGATTTGTCCGAGACCCAGTACTTC. Translating it yields CASSDLSETQYF. Variable domain in full (rest from reference TRBV2 and TRBJ2-5): EPEVTQTPSHQVTQMGQEVILRCVPISNHLYFYWYRQILGQKVEFLVSFYNNEISEKSEIFDDQFSVERPDGSNFTLKIRSTKLEDSAMYFCASSDLSETQYFGPGTRLLVL.

V is TRBV6-5 and J is TRBJ2-1; 13 bases match TRBD2. Losses at the gene ends were 0 bases for V and 8 bases for J; bases not matched to a gene: 4. The length of the CDR3 is 16 residues. The germline V gene encodes CDR1 MNHEY and CDR2 SVGAGI. CDR3 residues: CASSYSRTSGSYEQFF. The CDR3 DNA sequence: TGTGCCAGCAGTTACTCCCGGACTAGCGGGAGCTATGAGCAGTTCTTC.

The chain couples TRBV5-6 to TRBJ1-1; D unclear. Trimming removed 3 bases at V and 4 bases at J, with 10 bases between. This CDR3 region has 13 residues. The V gene's germline CDR1 is SGHDT and CDR2 YYEEEE. The CDR3: CASSWSTVTEAFF. Here the CDR3 DNA reads TGTGCCAGCAGCTGGTCGACGGTCACTGAAGCTTTCTTT.